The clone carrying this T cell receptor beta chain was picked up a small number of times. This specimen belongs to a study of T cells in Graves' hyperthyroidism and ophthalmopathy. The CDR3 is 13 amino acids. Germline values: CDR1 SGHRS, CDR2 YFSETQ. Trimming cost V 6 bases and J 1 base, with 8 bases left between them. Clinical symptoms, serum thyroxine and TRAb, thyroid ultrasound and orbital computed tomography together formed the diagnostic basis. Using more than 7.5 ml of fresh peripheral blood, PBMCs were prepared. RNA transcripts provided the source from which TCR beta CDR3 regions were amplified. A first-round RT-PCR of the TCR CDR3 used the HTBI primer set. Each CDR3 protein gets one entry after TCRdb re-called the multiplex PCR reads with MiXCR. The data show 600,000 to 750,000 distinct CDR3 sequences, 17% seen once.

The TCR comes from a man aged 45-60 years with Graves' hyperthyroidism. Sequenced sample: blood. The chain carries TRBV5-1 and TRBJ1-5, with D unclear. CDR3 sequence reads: CASKADSNQPQHF. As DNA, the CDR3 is TGCGCCAGCAAAGCCGACAGCAATCAGCCCCAGCATTTT.